This record looks at one T cell receptor (beta chain) sequence and its context. What it recognizes is unknown. There were TCR beta CDR3 regions amplified from RNA transcripts. The HTBI primer set drove a first-round RT-PCR of the TCR CDR3. Each CDR3 protein gets one entry after TCRdb re-called the multiplex PCR reads with MiXCR. In the table there are about 610,000 distinct CDR3 sequences, roughly 50% of which are singletons. This specimen belongs to a study of T cells in Graves' hyperthyroidism and ophthalmopathy. Study-wide results and caveats: Ophthalmopathy was told apart from stable hyperthyroidism by a 13 V-J model. Also found in blood were most expanded thyroid clonotypes above 0.001.

This CDR3 has 16 residues. Trimming at V came to 6 bases and at J to 0 bases, leaving 5 bases not matched to a gene. Diagnosing involved the use of clinical symptoms, serum thyroxine and TRAb, thyroid ultrasound and orbital computed tomography. The genes are TRBV12-3 or TRBV12-4 and TRBJ2-6; 7 bases are a match to TRBD1. This TCR derives from a young woman with Graves' hyperthyroidism. Sequencing used peripheral blood or thyroid tissue (not recorded which). The CDR3 sequence is CASREQGSSGANVLTF. The CDR3, as DNA: TGTGCCAGCAGGGAACAGGGGTCCTCTGGGGCCAACGTCCTGACTTTC.